A selection of T cell receptor beta chains follows, all from one sample in a study of T-cell memory formation after mild COVID-19. Each CDR3 protein is one row after TCRdb ran MiXCR on the 5' RACE reads. The top ten hold less than 25% of the sample, which has approximately 290,000 distinct CDR3 sequences, less than 9.5% seen once. Input material: PBMCs or a T cell subset sorted from them (not recorded which). The receptors originated from a man younger than 35 who had mild COVID-19 (a few samples of this study predate the infection). Cell type and time point are not known. Both conserved end residues are part of each CDR3. D genes are given only for firm matches. Some rows have no size entry. The others give once, few or many, or a class for an expanded clone.

clone_size,v_call,d_call,j_call,cdr3_aa
few,TRBV20-1,TRBD1,TRBJ1-1,CSAPPRTGPSLNTEAFF
NA,TRBV18,NA,TRBJ2-1,CASSSGQHGVGFGQFF
NA,TRBV7-3,NA,TRBJ2-2,CASSLTGPSGELFF
few,TRBV11-3,NA,TRBJ2-1,CASSLDWEVGANEQFF
few,TRBV6-5,NA,TRBJ2-2,CASRRTVTGELFF
few,TRBV25-1,TRBD1,TRBJ2-7,CASKGLGQGVHEQYF
NA,TRBV12-3/TRBV12-4,TRBD1,TRBJ1-2,CASIPGQGINVYGYTF
many,TRBV9,NA,TRBJ2-1,CASSVDGSGSSYNEQFF
NA,TRBV7-7,NA,TRBJ2-2,CASSPLRVASTGELFF
NA,TRBV2,NA,TRBJ1-1,CASSVQAQTEAFF
few,TRBV5-1,NA,TRBJ2-4,CASKEGDLAKNIQYF
few,TRBV19,NA,TRBJ2-1,CASRRSSYNEQFF
few,TRBV6-5,NA,TRBJ1-5,CASSSRGNQPQHF
few,TRBV7-9,NA,TRBJ2-7,CASRQQSSYEQYF
few,TRBV6-5,NA,TRBJ2-3,CASRRRGGRGTDTQYF
few,TRBV5-5,NA,TRBJ1-1,CASSLQTGVNTEAFF
NA,TRBV3-1,TRBD2,TRBJ2-5,CASSQARGVGETQYF
NA,TRBV23-1,NA,TRBJ2-7,CASSQLTAVVLSYEQYF
NA,TRBV7-2,NA,TRBJ1-6,CASSWRLKPLHF
NA,TRBV28,NA,TRBJ2-3,CASSLGTAPTDTQYF
many,TRBV19,TRBD1,TRBJ1-1,CASSIGTGFNTEAFF
many,TRBV20-1,TRBD1,TRBJ1-1,CSADRGRGGTMNTEAFF
NA,TRBV20-1,TRBD2,TRBJ2-7,CSARERGLAGVYEQYF
few,TRBV5-1,NA,TRBJ1-2,CASSPNGGRGYGYTF
few,TRBV5-1,NA,TRBJ2-2,CASSLGDIANTGELFF
many,TRBV6-1,NA,TRBJ2-7,CASSLRQGSSYEQYF
many,TRBV5-1,TRBD1,TRBJ1-1,CASSPEGATEAFF
few,TRBV4-1,NA,TRBJ1-1,CASSLRGAGTEAFF
NA,TRBV6-6,TRBD1,TRBJ2-3,CASRQPGQGRTDTQYF
many,TRBV5-1,TRBD1,TRBJ1-6,CASSQGAFDSPLHF
many,TRBV12-3/TRBV12-4,TRBD2,TRBJ2-3,CASSPSGGGGTDTQYF
many,TRBV5-1,NA,TRBJ1-2,CASSFDSYGYTF
many,TRBV20-1,NA,TRBJ2-3,CSARSQHRKDTQYF
few,TRBV7-2,NA,TRBJ2-2,CASSLPRGRVESTGELFF
NA,TRBV11-2,TRBD2,TRBJ2-3,CASSLVPAGGLNTQYF
few,TRBV20-1,NA,TRBJ1-2,CSARDDNYGYTF
NA,TRBV7-9,NA,TRBJ2-3,CASSPYLNTDTQYF
NA,TRBV7-9,TRBD1,TRBJ1-2,CASNWQGAGYGYTF
many,TRBV29-1,TRBD2,TRBJ2-5,CSVERGGRVQETQYF
many,TRBV3-1,NA,TRBJ2-3,CASSTRFRRGDDTQYF
NA,TRBV28,NA,TRBJ2-5,CASSTPRAQYF
NA,TRBV11-2,NA,TRBJ2-5,CASSRSVYQETQYF